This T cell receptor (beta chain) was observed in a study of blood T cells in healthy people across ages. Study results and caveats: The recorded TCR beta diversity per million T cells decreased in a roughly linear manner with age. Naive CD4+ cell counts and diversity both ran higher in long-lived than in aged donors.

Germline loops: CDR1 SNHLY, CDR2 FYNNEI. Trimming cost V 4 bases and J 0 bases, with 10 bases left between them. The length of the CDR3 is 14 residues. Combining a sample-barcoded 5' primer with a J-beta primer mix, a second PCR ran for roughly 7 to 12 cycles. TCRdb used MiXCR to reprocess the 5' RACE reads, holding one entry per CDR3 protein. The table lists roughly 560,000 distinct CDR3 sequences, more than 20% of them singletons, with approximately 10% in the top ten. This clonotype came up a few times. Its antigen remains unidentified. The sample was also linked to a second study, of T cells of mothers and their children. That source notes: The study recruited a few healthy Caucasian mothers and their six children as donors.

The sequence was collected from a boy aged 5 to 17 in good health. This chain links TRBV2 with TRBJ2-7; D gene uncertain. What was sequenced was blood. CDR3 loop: CASSGADSSYEQYF. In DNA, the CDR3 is TGTGCCAGCAGTGGAGCAGATAGCTCCTACGAGCAGTACTTC.